The rows below give T cell receptor beta chains drawn from one sample of a study of Ad26.COV2.S vaccination and SARS-CoV-2 variants. Sequenced by immunoSEQ multiplex PCR; TCRdb stores in-frame clones only, minus some. This table holds some 330,000 clones, roughly nine tenths found once. This sample comprised peripheral blood, obtained in a trial of Ad26.COV2.S vaccine versus placebo. The receptors stem from a person between 18 and 65 years old who received the Ad26.COV2.S COVID-19 vaccine or a placebo. Each CDR3 is given with its conserved first and last residue. D genes are given only for firm matches. Size is omitted from some rows. Given values are once, few, many or a class for expanded clones.

>TRBV18|TRBJ2-3|TRBD1|-
TGTGCCAGCTCACCACCGACAGGGGGCTTAGATACGCAGTATTTT
CASSPPTGGLDTQYF
>TRBV6-2/TRBV6-3|TRBJ1-5|-|many
TGTGCCAGCAGTTACTCCGGGGGTGTACAGCCCCAGCATTTT
CASSYSGGVQPQHF
>TRBV4-1|TRBJ1-2|TRBD1|-
TGCGCCAGCAGCCAAGGACAGGGGGTAAACTATGGCTACACCTTC
CASSQGQGVNYGYTF
>TRBV7-2|TRBJ1-2|-|-
TGTGCCAGCAGCGCCAACTATGGCTACACCTTC
CASSANYGYTF
>TRBV7-2|TRBJ2-5|TRBD2|-
TGTGCCAGCAGGCGTAGCGGGAGCGGGGAGACCCAGTACTTC
CASRRSGSGETQYF
>TRBV5-6|TRBJ2-1|-|-
TGTGCCAGCAGCAGCCTCCGGACGTTTTCAAATGAGCAGTTCTTC
CASSSLRTFSNEQFF
>TRBV18|TRBJ2-7|TRBD1|once
TGTGCCAGCTCACCACCGTACGGACAGGCCTCCTACGAGCAGTACTTC
CASSPPYGQASYEQYF
>TRBV7-2|TRBJ1-6|-|-
TGTGCCAGCAGCCTACTAAGGGGGGGCCAATCACCCCTCCACTTT
CASSLLRGGQSPLHF
>TRBV10-3|TRBJ2-1|-|-
TGTGCCATCAGTGGTTCAGGGGCGGTCAATGAGCAGTTCTTC
CAISGSGAVNEQFF
>TRBV5-6|TRBJ2-1|-|once
TGTGCCAGCAGCTTGGAGGGGGGCAGTGAGCAGTTCTTC
CASSLEGGSEQFF
>TRBV9|TRBJ1-2|TRBD1|once
TGTGCCAGCAGCCCGGGACAGGGGTACAACTATGGCTACACCTTC
CASSPGQGYNYGYTF
>TRBV6-5|TRBJ2-2|-|-
TGTGCCAGCAGTTATAAGGGCCCGAACACCGGGGAGCTGTTTTTT
CASSYKGPNTGELFF
>TRBV11-3|TRBJ2-3|-|-
TGTGCCAGCAGCTTAGATCAGGGGGGGCGCTTCGGCCCAGATACGCAGTATTTT
CASSLDQGGRFGPDTQYF
>TRBV6-6|TRBJ1-5|-|-
TGTGCCAGCAGGCCAGGTTTGAATCAGCCCCAGCATTTT
CASRPGLNQPQHF
>TRBV10-3|TRBJ2-2|TRBD1|-
TGTGCCATCAGTGAAAAGGGGACAGCCACCGGGGAGCTGTTTTTT
CAISEKGTATGELFF
>TRBV9|TRBJ2-2|-|-
TGTGCCAGCAGCGTAGCTTCAGGGACACCAAACACCGGGGAGCTGTTTTTT
CASSVASGTPNTGELFF
>TRBV4-1|TRBJ2-3|TRBD1|-
TGCGCCAGCAGCCAAATCGGGACAGGGCCCAGTACGCAGTATTTT
CASSQIGTGPSTQYF
>TRBV18|TRBJ1-2|-|-
TGTGCCAGCTCACCGTCACAGGGATTCGACGGCTACACCTTC
CASSPSQGFDGYTF
>TRBV6-2/TRBV6-3|TRBJ2-1|-|-
TGTGCCAGCAGTCGTCACCAACTAGTCAGTGAGCAGTTCTTC
CASSRHQLVSEQFF
>TRBV7-6|TRBJ2-5|-|-
TGTGCCAGCAGCCAAATGGCTCCCCAAGAGACCCAGTACTTC
CASSQMAPQETQYF
>TRBV19|TRBJ2-2|TRBD1|-
TGTGCCAGTAGTCGGTCGGGCGGGACAGGGTACACCGGGGAGCTGTTTTTT
CASSRSGGTGYTGELFF
>TRBV12-3/TRBV12-4|TRBJ1-1|-|-
TGTGCCAGCAGTTTGGCAGTGAACACTGAAGCTTTCTTT
CASSLAVNTEAFF
>TRBV15|TRBJ2-1|TRBD2|few
TGTGCCACCAGCAGCGGGACTAGCGGGGTAAATGAGCAGTTCTTC
CATSSGTSGVNEQFF
>TRBV24-1|TRBJ2-2|-|-
TGTGCCACCAGTGATTCAACCCGGACAGCTGACACCGGGGAGCTGTTTTTT
CATSDSTRTADTGELFF
>TRBV12-5|TRBJ1-2|TRBD1|-
TGTGCTAGTGGCCCCTTCTACCGGGACAGGGTTGACTATGGCTACACCTTC
CASGPFYRDRVDYGYTF
>TRBV29-1|TRBJ1-2|-|-
TGCAGCGTTGACAGCTTTGTGACGGAGGAGCTTTATGGCTACACCTTC
CSVDSFVTEELYGYTF
>TRBV20-1|TRBJ1-1|TRBD1|-
TGCAGTGCTAGTTGGGAGGGGGCGCCTCTTCCCACTGAAGCTTTCTTT
CSASWEGAPLPTEAFF
>TRBV24-1|TRBJ2-1|-|-
TGTGCCACCAGTACGGCGGGGACAAGGGGTGAGCAGTTCTTC
CATSTAGTRGEQFF
>TRBV5-4|TRBJ2-3|-|-
TGTGCCAGCAGCTTTCTGAACCTTCAAGCCACAGATACGCAGTATTTT
CASSFLNLQATDTQYF
>TRBV29-1|TRBJ2-1|-|-
TGCAGCGTGAACGATGCGGACAGACGAAAATCCAATGAGCAGTTCTTC
CSVNDADRRKSNEQFF
>TRBV11-2|TRBJ2-7|-|-
TGTGCCAGCAGCTCGGACCCTTCCTACGAGCAGTACTTC
CASSSDPSYEQYF
>TRBV19|TRBJ1-3|-|-
TGTGCCAGTAGTCTCCGGACTGCTGGAAACACCATATATTTT
CASSLRTAGNTIYF
>TRBV19|TRBJ1-2|-|few
TGTGCCAGTAGTACAGAGAAGGGGTGGAGCGGCTATGGCTACACCTTC
CASSTEKGWSGYGYTF
>TRBV29-1|TRBJ2-7|TRBD2|-
TGCAGCGTTTGGGGGGGGGACCTCCCTTACGAGCAGTACTTC
CSVWGGDLPYEQYF
>TRBV27|TRBJ1-1|-|-
TGTGCCAGCAGTTTATTATCATGGGGGACCGGAAGGATAGAAGCTTTCTTT
CASSLLSWGTGRIEAFF
>TRBV19|TRBJ1-1|-|-
TGTGCCAGTAGTATGATTAAGGGCAGGGACACTGAAGCTTTCTTT
CASSMIKGRDTEAFF
>TRBV9|TRBJ2-1|-|-
TGTGCCAGCAGCGTATACGATACCTCCTACAATGAGCAGTTCTTC
CASSVYDTSYNEQFF
>TRBV5-1|TRBJ2-2|-|-
TGCGCCAGCAGCCGAGCGGAGTCGTGGACCGGGGAGCTGTTTTTT
CASSRAESWTGELFF
>TRBV18|TRBJ2-3|TRBD2|-
TGTGCCAGCTCACCTGGGCTAGCGGGAGGCTCAGATACGCAGTATTTT
CASSPGLAGGSDTQYF
>TRBV3-1/TRBV3-2|TRBJ2-3|-|-
TGTGCCAGCAGCCAAGATCCGAGCTCTTCGATGGGTACGCAGTATTTT
CASSQDPSSSMGTQYF
>TRBV1|TRBJ2-1|-|medium-sized
TGCACCAGCAGCCAAGATAGGGCTAGCGGGTTGGTGGGCAATGAGCAGTTCTTC
CTSSQDRASGLVGNEQFF
>TRBV27|TRBJ2-2|TRBD2|-
TGTGCCAGCAGTTTAATAATAGCGGGAGAGTTTGCGAACACCGGGGAGCTGTTTTTT
CASSLIIAGEFANTGELFF
>TRBV12-3/TRBV12-4|TRBJ1-2|-|-
TGTGCCAGCAGTATTCTAGCTGGGTCGGGCTACACCTTC
CASSILAGSGYTF
>TRBV7-2|TRBJ2-1|-|-
TGTGCCAGCAGGGGGCTAGGGGGCAATGAGCAGTTCTTC
CASRGLGGNEQFF
>TRBV9|TRBJ1-1|-|-
TGTGCCAGCAGCGTAGCTCTGTACACTGAAGCTTTCTTT
CASSVALYTEAFF